This passage covers 2 T cell receptor beta chains from one sample sequenced in a study of regulatory T cells in long-lasting Graves disease. Time point meaning: persistent/refractory GD, antithyroid drugs over 5 years with positive TRAb. RNA from PBMCs was the source of the TCR library. Combining iRepertoire HTBI primers with Arm-PCR of CDR3 regions, the authors built TCR beta libraries. Using its own MiXCR run on the multiplex PCR reads, TCRdb lists one record per CDR3 protein. The table lists 420,000 or so distinct CDR3 sequences, about a quarter of them singletons. The sequencing here drew on peripheral blood mononuclear cells (PBMCs), taken when the disease was refractory, from a patient treated with antithyroid drugs. The receptors shown here come from a female donor with Graves disease.

The genes are TRBV7-9 and TRBJ2-7; D assignment may be TRBD1 or TRBD2 (5 bases each). Germline V lookup: CDR1 SEHNR, CDR2 FQNEAQ (reference sequence). V gave up 5 bases and J gave up 3 bases, with 17 bases separating them. The CDR3 loop spans 15 amino acids. The CDR3 DNA reads as TGTGCCAGCAGCCACCCGGGGCAGAACTACTACGAGCAGTACTTC. Translating it yields CASSHPGQNYYEQYF.

This clonotype was detected ten times or more. V usage is TRBV2 and J usage is TRBJ2-7, with TRBD1 identical over 12 bases. Germline V gene sequence: CDR1 SNHLY, CDR2 FYNNEI. The CDR3 is made up of 14 amino acids. Trimming cost V 7 bases and J 2 bases; bases outside gene matches: 3. As DNA, the CDR3 is TGTGCCAGCACAGGGACAGGGGGCACCTACGAGCAGTACTTC. Protein product: CASTGTGGTYEQYF.